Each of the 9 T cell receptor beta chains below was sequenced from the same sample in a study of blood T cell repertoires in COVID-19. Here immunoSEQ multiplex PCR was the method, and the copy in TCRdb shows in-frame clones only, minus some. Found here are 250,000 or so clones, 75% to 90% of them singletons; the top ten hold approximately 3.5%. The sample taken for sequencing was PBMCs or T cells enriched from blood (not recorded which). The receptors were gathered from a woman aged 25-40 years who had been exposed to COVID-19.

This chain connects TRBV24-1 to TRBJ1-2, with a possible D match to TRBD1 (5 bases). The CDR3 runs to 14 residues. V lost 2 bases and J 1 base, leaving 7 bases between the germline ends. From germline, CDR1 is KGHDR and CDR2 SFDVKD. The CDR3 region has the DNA TGTGCCACCAGTGATTACAGGATTAACTATGGCTACACCTTC. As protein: CATSDYRINYGYTF.

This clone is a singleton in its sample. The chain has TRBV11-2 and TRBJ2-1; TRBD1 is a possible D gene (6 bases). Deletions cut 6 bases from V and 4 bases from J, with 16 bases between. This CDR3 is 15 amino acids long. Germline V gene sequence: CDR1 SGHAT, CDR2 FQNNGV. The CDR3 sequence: CASSQRPRGYNEQFF. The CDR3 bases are TGTGCCAGCAGTCAAAGACCCAGGGGATACAATGAGCAGTTCTTC.

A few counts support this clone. The CDR3 sequence: CASSFRTDKLYEQYF. The CDR3 DNA sequence: TGCGCCAGCAGCTTCAGGACTGACAAGCTCTACGAGCAGTACTTC. This chain links TRBV5-1 with TRBJ2-7, with a weak D call TRBD2 (5 bases). Trimming stripped 2 bases from V and 3 bases from J, with 15 bases between. From germline, CDR1 is SGHRS and CDR2 YFSETQ. The CDR3 covers 15 residues.

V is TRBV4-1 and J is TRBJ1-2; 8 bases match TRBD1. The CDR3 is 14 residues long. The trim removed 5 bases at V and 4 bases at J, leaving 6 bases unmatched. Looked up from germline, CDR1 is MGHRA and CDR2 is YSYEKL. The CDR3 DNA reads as TGCGCCAGCAGCACCGGGACAGGTTCCTATGGCTACACCTTC. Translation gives CASSTGTGSYGYTF.

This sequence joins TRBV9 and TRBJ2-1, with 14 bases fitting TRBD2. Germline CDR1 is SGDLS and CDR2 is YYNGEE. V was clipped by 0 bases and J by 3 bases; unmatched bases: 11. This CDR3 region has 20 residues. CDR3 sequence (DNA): TGTGCCAGCAGCGTAGTTGAGGGACTAGCGGGAGTGTCGTTCTACAATGAGCAGTTCTTC. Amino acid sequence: CASSVVEGLAGVSFYNEQFF.

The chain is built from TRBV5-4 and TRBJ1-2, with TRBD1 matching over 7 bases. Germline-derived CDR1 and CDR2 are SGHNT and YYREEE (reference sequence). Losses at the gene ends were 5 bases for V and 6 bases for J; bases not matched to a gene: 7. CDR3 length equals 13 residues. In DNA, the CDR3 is TGTGCCAGCAGTTTAGACAGGGACAATGGCTACACCTTC. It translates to CASSLDRDNGYTF.

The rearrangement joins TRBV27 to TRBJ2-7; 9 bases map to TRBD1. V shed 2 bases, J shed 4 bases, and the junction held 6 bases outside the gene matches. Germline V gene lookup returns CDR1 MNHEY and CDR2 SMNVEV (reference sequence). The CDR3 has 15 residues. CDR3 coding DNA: TGTGCCAGCAGTTTACAGGACAGGGGACATTACGAGCAGTACTTC. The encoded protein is CASSLQDRGHYEQYF.

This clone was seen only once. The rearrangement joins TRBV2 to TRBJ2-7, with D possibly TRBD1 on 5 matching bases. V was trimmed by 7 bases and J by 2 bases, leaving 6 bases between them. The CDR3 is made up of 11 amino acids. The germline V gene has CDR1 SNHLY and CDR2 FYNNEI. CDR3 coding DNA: TGTGCCAGCACACAGGCCTACGAGCAGTACTTC. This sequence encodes CASTQAYEQYF.

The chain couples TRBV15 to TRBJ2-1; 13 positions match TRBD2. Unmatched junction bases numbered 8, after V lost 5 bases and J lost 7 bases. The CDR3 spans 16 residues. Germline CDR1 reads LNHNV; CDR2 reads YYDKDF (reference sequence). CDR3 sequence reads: CATSPPTSGRRNEQFF. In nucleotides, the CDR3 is TGTGCCACCAGCCCGCCGACTAGCGGGAGGCGGAATGAGCAGTTCTTC.